This T cell receptor beta chain was sequenced during a study of T cell changes during pregnancy in multiple sclerosis. TCRdb's copy holds only in-frame clones and misses some; the assay was immunoSEQ multiplex PCR. The sample lists 30,000 to 40,000 clones; about 90% were seen once. V dropped 6 bases and J dropped 1 base, with 16 bases sitting between them. The germline gives CDR1 MDHEN, CDR2 SYDVKM. There are 15 residues in the CDR3. This TCR came from a female donor in good health, enrolled as a control in a pregnancy study. The specimen comprised CD4+ T cells from peripheral blood mononuclear cells, sampled in the third trimester of pregnancy. The V call is TRBV28, the J call TRBJ2-7; D may be TRBD1 (6 bases). The CDR3 loop reads CASSFTGTLSYEQYF. In DNA form, the CDR3 reads TGTGCCAGCAGCTTCACCGGGACACTTTCCTACGAGCAGTACTTC. Full variable domain (rest looked up from reference TRBV28 and TRBJ2-7): DVKVTQSSRYLVKRTGEKVFLECVQDMDHENMFWYRQDPGLGLRLIYFSYDVKMKEKGDIPEGYSVSREKKERFSLILESASTNQTSMYLCASSFTGTLSYEQYFGPGTRLTVT.